This T cell receptor beta chain appears in the sequencing data of a study of blood T cell repertoires in COVID-19. Study-level information: Samples of COVID-19 (acute and convalescent) were obtained from the United States, Italy and Spain.

Germline CDR1 and CDR2: SGHTA and FQGNSA. V trimming: 2 bases; J trimming: 3 bases; junction bases outside the gene matches: 13. The CDR3 is 17 residues long. The authors' processing: Amplified reference gene primers provided the basis for estimating nucleated cell counts. The assay was immunoSEQ multiplex PCR, and TCRdb's table has in-frame clones only and misses some. That table furnishes V, J and clone size, whereas the DNA furnished D and trimming. The repertoire holds 65,000 to 70,000 clones, with less than 90% as singletons. The V gene is TRBV7-2, the J gene TRBJ2-7; TRBD1 agrees at 7 bases. The sample was peripheral blood. This TCR was recovered from a man aged 80 or over with acute or convalescent COVID-19. The CDR3 loop is CASSLSPRQGNGYEQYF. CDR3 in DNA: TGTGCCAGCAGCTTATCCCCAAGACAGGGCAATGGCTACGAGCAGTACTTC. The whole variable domain, remainder taken from reference TRBV7-2 and TRBJ2-7, is GAGVSQSPSNKVTEKGKDVELRCDPISGHTALYWYRQSLGQGLEFLIYFQGNSAPDKSGLPSDRFSAERTGGSVSTLTIQRTQQEDSAVYLCASSLSPRQGNGYEQYFGPGTRLTVT.